This is a list of T cell receptor beta chains from one sample in a study of T cells in Graves' hyperthyroidism and ophthalmopathy. MiXCR was run by TCRdb on the multiplex PCR reads, yielding one entry per CDR3 protein. The table records 600,000 to 900,000 distinct CDR3 sequences, about 17% of them present only once. Sequencing input: blood. The receptors stem from a man aged 18 to 35 with Graves' hyperthyroidism. Both conserved end residues are part of each CDR3. D genes are given only for firm matches. Size is omitted from some rows. Given values are once, few, many or a class for expanded clones.

>many|NA|TRBV12-3/TRBV12-4|TRBJ1-3
CASRRLSGNTIYF
TGTGCCAGCAGACGACTCTCTGGAAACACCATATATTTT
>many|TRBD1|TRBV5-1|TRBJ2-7
CASSIRDRGVWEQYF
TGCGCCAGCAGCATACGGGACAGGGGAGTATGGGAGCAGTACTTC
>NA|NA|TRBV5-8|TRBJ2-3
CASSLRSRVQDTQYF
TGTGCCAGCAGCTTGAGGTCCAGGGTTCAAGATACGCAGTATTTT
>NA|NA|TRBV2|TRBJ1-2
CASSDSRGRVNHYGYTF
TGTGCCAGCAGTGATAGTCGGGGCAGGGTTAATCACTATGGCTACACCTTC
>many|TRBD2|TRBV27|TRBJ2-3
CASWGGDTQYF
TGTGCCAGCTGGGGGGGAGATACGCAGTATTTT
>NA|NA|TRBV10-3|TRBJ1-1
CAISSVGTGAFF
TGTGCCATCAGTAGTGTCGGGACTGGAGCTTTCTTT
>NA|NA|TRBV10-2|TRBJ1-5
CASSGLWTSRYSNQPQHF
TGCGCCAGCAGTGGGTTGTGGACGTCGAGATATAGCAATCAGCCCCAGCATTTT
>few|NA|TRBV10-3|TRBJ1-1
CAISTTTLGASTGGPEAFF
TGTGCCATCAGTACAACCACCCTGGGGGCGAGTACGGGGGGACCTGAAGCTTTCTTT
>NA|TRBD2|TRBV9|TRBJ2-5
CASSVGQLAGRMETQYF
TGTGCCAGCAGCGTAGGCCAACTAGCGGGAAGGATGGAGACCCAGTACTTC
>NA|TRBD1|TRBV7-9|TRBJ2-1
CASSLAGTASLTNEQFF
TGTGCCAGCAGCTTAGCGGGGACAGCATCACTTACCAATGAGCAGTTCTTC
>few|NA|TRBV28|TRBJ1-4
CASSLRGLGEKLFF
TGTGCCAGCAGTTTACGGGGGTTGGGAGAAAAACTGTTTTTT
>NA|TRBD1|TRBV6-1|TRBJ1-2
CASTRGRAGGLGYTF
TGTGCCAGCACCAGGGGGAGGGCAGGGGGCCTCGGCTACACCTTC
>many|NA|TRBV7-2|TRBJ2-7
CASSLTSPYEQYF
TGTGCCAGCAGCTTAACCAGTCCCTACGAGCAGTACTTC
>NA|NA|TRBV27|TRBJ2-3
CASTGLFTDTQYF
TGTGCCAGCACCGGGCTTTTTACAGATACGCAGTATTTT
>many|NA|TRBV7-9|TRBJ2-3
CASSLEGSPDTQYF
TGTGCCAGCAGCTTAGAGGGGTCTCCGGATACGCAGTATTTT
>few|TRBD1|TRBV28|TRBJ1-2
CASSLDDRAGGYTF
TGTGCCAGCAGTTTAGATGACAGGGCGGGTGGCTACACCTTC
>many|NA|TRBV18|TRBJ2-1
CASSPGGGFNEQFF
TGTGCCAGCTCACCAGGGGGTGGCTTCAATGAGCAGTTCTTC
>many|NA|TRBV30|TRBJ2-7
CAYLGISYEQYF
TGTGCCTACCTGGGGATTTCCTACGAGCAGTACTTC
>few|NA|TRBV20-1|TRBJ1-6
CSARVTVISYNSPLHF
TGCAGTGCTAGAGTGACAGTAATCTCCTATAATTCACCCCTCCACTTT
>many|TRBD2|TRBV30|TRBJ2-1
CAWSVGLAGVICSYNEQFF
TGTGCCTGGAGTGTAGGACTAGCGGGCGTAATTTGCTCCTACAATGAGCAGTTCTTC
>NA|NA|TRBV6-4|TRBJ2-2
CASQMTENTGELFF
TGTGCCAGCCAAATGACAGAAAACACCGGGGAGCTGTTTTTT
>once|TRBD1|TRBV19|TRBJ1-1
CASTTGQQNTEAFF
TGTGCCAGTACCACGGGACAGCAGAACACTGAAGCTTTCTTT
>NA|TRBD2|TRBV2|TRBJ2-1
CASSEPASGRALSSYNEQFF
TGTGCCAGCAGTGAACCGGCTAGCGGGAGGGCTCTGAGCTCCTACAATGAGCAGTTCTTC